A single TCR beta chain is shown here with its context. Assay used: immunoSEQ multiplex PCR; TCRdb lists only in-frame clones, some missing. The data hold approximately 12,000 clones, with more than 75% observed a single time. CD4+ cells and CD8+ cells were each obtained through positive magnetic bead selection, and their purity was assessed by flow cytometry. These data come from a study of somatic mutations in cytotoxic T cells in rheumatoid arthritis. The wider study: The researchers flow-sorted some T-cell populations stained with V beta antibodies and got nearly 100% purity, and these included V beta1+ cells sequenced for TCRB.

The V end lost 2 bases, the J end lost 7 bases, and 17 bases lay between the germline ends. Per germline, CDR1 MRHNA and CDR2 SNTAGT. The CDR3 covers 16 residues. The J gene is TRBJ1-4, the V gene TRBV6-4; D uncertain. Material: CD8+ T cells sorted from blood. This TCR came from a man aged 50 to 59 in good health. In nucleotides, the CDR3 is TGTGCCAGCAGTGACCAGACCCCGTACCCTAGTGAAAAACTGTTTTTT. Amino acids: CASSDQTPYPSEKLFF.